The next 3 T cell receptor beta chains were all read from a single sample in a study of spatial heterogeneity in lung cancer. Time point of the sample: sample taken at primary tumor resection. TCRdb itself ran the 5' RACE reads through MiXCR, one entry per CDR3 protein. Of 7,500 to 8,000 distinct CDR3 sequences listed, over 6.5% are singletons. Here the sequenced sample was PBMCs, taken at surgery. All receptors derive from a male donor with early-stage non-small cell lung cancer.

The genes are TRBV27 and TRBJ1-1; D is possibly TRBD1 (5 bases). CDR3 length equals 13 residues. V was trimmed by 2 bases and J by 6 bases, leaving 10 bases between them. In germline, CDR1 is MNHEY, CDR2 SMNVEV (reference sequence). The CDR3 loop is CASSLIQGAEAFF. The CDR3 coding sequence is TGTGCCAGCAGTTTAATTCAGGGTGCTGAAGCTTTCTTT.

This clonotype was counted many times. The chain combines TRBV4-3 with TRBJ2-6; 7 positions match TRBD1. The CDR3 extends over 21 amino acids. The V gene's germline CDR1 is LGHNA and CDR2 YSLEER. Unmatched junction bases numbered 14, after V lost 0 bases and J lost 0 bases. The CDR3 DNA reads TGCGCCAGCAGCCAAGATCAGGGAAGGGACAGCTTGTTCTCTGGGGCCAACGTCCTGACTTTC. Its translation: CASSQDQGRDSLFSGANVLTF.

At least ten counts were recorded for this clonotype. This chain joins TRBV11-2 and TRBJ2-2; TRBD2 matches at 7 bases. The V gene's germline CDR1 is SGHAT and CDR2 FQNNGV. There are 19 residues in the CDR3. Trimming cost V 5 bases and J 1 base; bases outside gene matches: 16. CDR3 sequence: CASSPEGGYERENTGELFF. Written as DNA, the CDR3 is TGTGCCAGCAGCCCCGAGGGAGGGTACGAGCGGGAGAACACCGGGGAGCTGTTTTTT.